This T cell receptor beta chain was captured by sequencing in a study of T cell changes during pregnancy in multiple sclerosis. The length of the CDR3 is 13 residues. Trimming cost V 8 bases and J 4 bases, with 14 bases left between them. Germline values: CDR1 MNHEY, CDR2 SVGAGI. The protocol was immunoSEQ multiplex PCR, while the TCRdb copy is restricted to in-frame clones and leaves out a portion. This table has 75,000 to 90,000 clones, roughly nine tenths appearing once. This receptor was obtained from a female donor in good health, serving as a control in a pregnancy study. Some clones in this sample may be carry-over from other donors' samples. The gene calls are TRBV6-5 and TRBJ1-1, with D perhaps TRBD1 (5 bases). The sequencing here drew on PBMCs, taken in the first trimester of pregnancy. The CDR3 region is CASQTTGGTEAFF. The CDR3 DNA sequence: TGTGCCAGCCAAACAACGGGGGGCACTGAAGCTTTCTTT.